This T cell receptor (beta chain) was found in a study of T cells in women clearing cervical HPV infection. Study-level background: Control women cleared a single incident HPV16 infection within 12 months. For cases, blood was sampled a median approximately 150 days after lesion detection, interquartile range roughly 85 to 200 days.

Repertoires were generated with immunoSEQ multiplex PCR, while TCRdb's copy carries only in-frame clones and drops some. The clone table shows 25,000 to 30,000 clones, with the ten largest holding about 3.9%. The CDR3 has 15 amino acids. The germline CDR1 and CDR2 sequences are GTSNPN and SVGIG (reference sequence). V was trimmed by 0 bases and J by 3 bases, leaving 14 bases between them. Remarks on this clone: With the read ending 3 residues before the CDR3 end, the germline J gene is used to fill in that end.

The chain couples TRBV30 to TRBJ1-2; D remains ambiguous. The clonotype comes from a woman between 18 and 70 years old with a cervical HPV16 infection that either progressed to CIN3+ or cleared (not recorded which). The sample consisted of blood buffy coat. The CDR3 sequence is CAWSVPLNRDYGYTF. CDR3 bases read: TGTGCCTGGAGTGTCCCCCTAAACCGGGACTATGGC.